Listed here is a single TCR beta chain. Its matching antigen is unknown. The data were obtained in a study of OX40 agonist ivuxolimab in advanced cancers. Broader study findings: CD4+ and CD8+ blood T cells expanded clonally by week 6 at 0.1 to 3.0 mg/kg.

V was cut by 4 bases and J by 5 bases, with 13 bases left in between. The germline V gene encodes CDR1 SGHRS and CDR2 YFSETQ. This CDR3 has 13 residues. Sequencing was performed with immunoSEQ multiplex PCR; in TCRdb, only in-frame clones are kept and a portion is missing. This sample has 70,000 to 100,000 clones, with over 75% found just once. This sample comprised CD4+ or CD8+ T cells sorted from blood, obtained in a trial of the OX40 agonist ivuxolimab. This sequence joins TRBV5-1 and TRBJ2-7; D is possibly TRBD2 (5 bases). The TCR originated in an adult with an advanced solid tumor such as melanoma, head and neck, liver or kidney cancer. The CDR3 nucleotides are TGCGCCAGCAGCGCGGACTGGTTGGACGAGCAGTACTTC. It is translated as CASSADWLDEQYF.